Sequencing of this T cell receptor beta chain was carried out in a study of shared clonotypes between healthy human individuals. On the study more broadly: The people who gave samples were a couple of women and a few men aged 18 to 49.

TCRdb's copy holds only in-frame clones and misses some; the assay was immunoSEQ multiplex PCR. The sample lists approximately 2.5 million clones, more than 80% occurring once. Germline V CDR1 and CDR2: MRHNA, SNTAGT. The CDR3 is 19 residues long. V was trimmed by 6 bases and J by 7 bases, leaving 31 bases between them. This TCR came from a man aged 18 to 29 in good health. The chain is built from TRBV6-4 and TRBJ2-1, with a possible D match to TRBD2 (9 bases). Specimen: naive CD4+ T cells sorted from blood. Described subset: CD45RA+ positively selected. CDR3 in amino acids: CASRIRQGFSGSVVNEQFF. The CDR3 bases are TGTGCCAGCAGGATACGACAGGGGTTTAGCGGGAGTGTAGTAAATGAGCAGTTCTTC.